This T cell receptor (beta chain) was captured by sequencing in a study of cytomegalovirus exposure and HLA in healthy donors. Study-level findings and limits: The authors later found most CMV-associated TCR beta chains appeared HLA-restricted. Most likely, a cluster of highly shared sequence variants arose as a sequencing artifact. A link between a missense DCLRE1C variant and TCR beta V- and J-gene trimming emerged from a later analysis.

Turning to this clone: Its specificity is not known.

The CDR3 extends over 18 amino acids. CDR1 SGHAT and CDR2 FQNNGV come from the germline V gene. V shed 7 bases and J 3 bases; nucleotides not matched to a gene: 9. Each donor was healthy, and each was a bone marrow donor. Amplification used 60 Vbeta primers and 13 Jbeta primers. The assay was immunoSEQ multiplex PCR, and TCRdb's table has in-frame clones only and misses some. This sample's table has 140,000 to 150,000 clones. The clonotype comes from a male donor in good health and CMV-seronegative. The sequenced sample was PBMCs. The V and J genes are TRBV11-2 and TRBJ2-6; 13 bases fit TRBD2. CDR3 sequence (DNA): TGTGCCAGCACCCCCGGACTAGCGGGAGTATATGGGGCCAACGTCCTGACTTTC. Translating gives CASTPGLAGVYGANVLTF.